This T cell receptor beta chain was recovered during a study of post-analysis software for immune sequencing data. Study-level points and caveats: By F measure, samples from a shared preparation batch strongly co-clustered.

This clonotype was counted a single time. Its specificity is unknown. Unique molecular identifiers were present in the TCR beta cDNA libraries. Each CDR3 protein is one row after TCRdb ran MiXCR on the PCR reads. The sample yields about 460,000 distinct CDR3 sequences, around 40% seen once. The TCR was taken from a girl between 5 and 17 years old with multiple sclerosis. Source material: blood.

The CDR3 here is CAWTPESSYNSPLHF. The CDR3 region has the DNA TGTGCCTGGACACCCGAAAGCTCCTATAATTCACCCCTCCACTTT. The chain has TRBV30 and TRBJ1-6; D unclear. This CDR3 contains 15 residues. Germline V CDR1 and CDR2: GTSNPN, SVGIG (reference sequence). The V end lost 4 bases, the J end lost 0 bases, and 10 bases lay between the germline ends.